One T cell receptor beta chain is described in this entry. These data originate in a study of breast tumors, draining lymph nodes, adjacent tissues. TCRdb independently ran MiXCR on the multiplex PCR reads; one entry per CDR3 protein. The sample records a few hundred thousand distinct CDR3 sequences, approximately 36% being singletons. The ends lost 0 bases at V and 7 bases at J; junction bases unmatched: 21. CDR1 SGDLS and CDR2 YYNGEE come from the germline V gene. The CDR3 runs 21 residues. Samples came from axillary lymph nodes draining the breast cancer. This chain links TRBV9 with TRBJ1-6, with 8 bases fitting TRBD1. Sequenced: axillary lymph node tissue. This clonotype was sampled from a female donor with breast cancer. Some clones in this sample may be carry-over from other donors' samples. In DNA, the CDR3 is TGTGCCAGCAGCGTAGCGGGACGGGAGGGCGGCACCGGGACAGGCAATTCACCCCTCCACTTT. Protein product: CASSVAGREGGTGTGNSPLHF.